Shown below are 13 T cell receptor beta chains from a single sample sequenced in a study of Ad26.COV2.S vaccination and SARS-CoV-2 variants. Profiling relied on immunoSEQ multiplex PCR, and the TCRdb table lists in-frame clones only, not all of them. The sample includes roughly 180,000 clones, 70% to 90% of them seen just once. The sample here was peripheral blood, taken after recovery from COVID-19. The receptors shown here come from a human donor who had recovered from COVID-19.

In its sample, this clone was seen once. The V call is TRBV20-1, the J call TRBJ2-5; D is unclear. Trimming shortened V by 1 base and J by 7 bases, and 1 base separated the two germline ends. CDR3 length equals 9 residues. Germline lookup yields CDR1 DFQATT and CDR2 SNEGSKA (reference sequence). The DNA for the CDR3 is TGCAGTGCTAGAGGGACCCAGTACTTC. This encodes CSARGTQYF.

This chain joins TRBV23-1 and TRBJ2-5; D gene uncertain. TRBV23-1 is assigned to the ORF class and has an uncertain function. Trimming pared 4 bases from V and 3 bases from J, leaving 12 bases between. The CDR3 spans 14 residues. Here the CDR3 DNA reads TGCGCCAGCAGTCTAAGAGTAAAAAAAGAGACCCAGTACTTC. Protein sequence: CASSLRVKKETQYF.

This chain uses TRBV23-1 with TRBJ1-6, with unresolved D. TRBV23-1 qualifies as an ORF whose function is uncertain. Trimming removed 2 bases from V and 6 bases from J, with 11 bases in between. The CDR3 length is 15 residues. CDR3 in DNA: TGCGCCAGCAGTCAAGAGAGCTTATCTAATTCACCCCTCCACTTT. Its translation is CASSQESLSNSPLHF.

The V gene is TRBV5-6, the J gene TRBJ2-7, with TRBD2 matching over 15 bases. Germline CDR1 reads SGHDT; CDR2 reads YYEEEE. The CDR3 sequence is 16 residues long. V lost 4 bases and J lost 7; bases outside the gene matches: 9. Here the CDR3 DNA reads TGTGCCAGCAGCGGATACCGTGGACTAGCGGGAGGGGAGCAGTACTTC. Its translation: CASSGYRGLAGGEQYF.

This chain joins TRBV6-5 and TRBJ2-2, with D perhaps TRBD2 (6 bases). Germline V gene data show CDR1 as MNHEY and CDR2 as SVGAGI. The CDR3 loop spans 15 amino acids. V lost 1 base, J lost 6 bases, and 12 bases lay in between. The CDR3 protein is CASSYLAGMAGELFF. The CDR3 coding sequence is TGTGCCAGCAGTTACTTGGCGGGAATGGCCGGGGAGCTGTTTTTT.

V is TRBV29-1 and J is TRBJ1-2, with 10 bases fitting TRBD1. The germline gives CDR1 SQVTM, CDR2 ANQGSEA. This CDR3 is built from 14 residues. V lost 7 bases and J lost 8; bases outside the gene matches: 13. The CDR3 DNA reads TGCAGCGCTGGGTCAGACAGGGGGCGTGGAGGCTACACCTTC. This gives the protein CSAGSDRGRGGYTF.

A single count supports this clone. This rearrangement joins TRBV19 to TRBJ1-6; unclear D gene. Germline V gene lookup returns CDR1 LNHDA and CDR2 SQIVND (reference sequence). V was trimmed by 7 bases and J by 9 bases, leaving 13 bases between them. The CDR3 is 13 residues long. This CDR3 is CASTVWPGSPLHF. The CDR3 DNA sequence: TGTGCCAGTACGGTGTGGCCGGGTTCACCCCTCCACTTT.

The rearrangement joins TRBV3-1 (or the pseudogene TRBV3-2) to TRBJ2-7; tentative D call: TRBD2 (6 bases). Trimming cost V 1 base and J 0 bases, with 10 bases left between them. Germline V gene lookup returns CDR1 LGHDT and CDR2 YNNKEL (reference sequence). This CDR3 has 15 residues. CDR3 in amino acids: CASSQGAGTSYEQYF. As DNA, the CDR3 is TGTGCCAGCAGCCAAGGTGCGGGGACCTCCTACGAGCAGTACTTC.

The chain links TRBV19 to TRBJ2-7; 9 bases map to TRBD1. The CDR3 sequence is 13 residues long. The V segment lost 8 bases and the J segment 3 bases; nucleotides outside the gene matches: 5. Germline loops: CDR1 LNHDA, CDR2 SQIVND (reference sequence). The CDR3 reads CASGQGKIYEQYF. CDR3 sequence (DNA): TGTGCCAGTGGACAGGGGAAAATCTACGAGCAGTACTTC.

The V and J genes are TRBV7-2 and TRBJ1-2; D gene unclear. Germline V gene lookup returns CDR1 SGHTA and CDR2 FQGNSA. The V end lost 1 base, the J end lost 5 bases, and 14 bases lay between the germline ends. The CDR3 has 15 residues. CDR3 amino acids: CASSLVAADNYGYTF. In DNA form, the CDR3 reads TGTGCCAGCAGCTTAGTGGCGGCAGATAATTATGGCTACACCTTC.

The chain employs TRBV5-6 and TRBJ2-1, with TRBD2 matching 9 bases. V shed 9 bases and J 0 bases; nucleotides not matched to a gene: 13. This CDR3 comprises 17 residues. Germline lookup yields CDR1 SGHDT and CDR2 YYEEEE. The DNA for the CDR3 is TGTGCCACCTTACAATCGTTTAGCGGGAGCTCCTACAATGAGCAGTTCTTC. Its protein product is CATLQSFSGSSYNEQFF. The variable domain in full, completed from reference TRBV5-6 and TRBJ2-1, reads DAGVTQSPTHLIKTRGQQVTLRCSPKSGHDTVSWYQQALGQGPQFIFQYYEEEERQRGNFPDRFSGHQFPNYSSELNVNALLLGDSALYLCATLQSFSGSSYNEQFFGPGTRLTVL.

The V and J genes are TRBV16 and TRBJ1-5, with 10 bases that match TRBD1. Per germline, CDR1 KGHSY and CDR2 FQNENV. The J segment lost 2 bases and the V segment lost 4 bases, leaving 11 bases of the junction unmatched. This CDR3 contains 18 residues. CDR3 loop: CASSLKPGQGIGNQPQHF. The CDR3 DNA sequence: TGTGCCAGCAGCCTAAAGCCGGGACAGGGGATAGGCAATCAGCCCCAGCATTTT.

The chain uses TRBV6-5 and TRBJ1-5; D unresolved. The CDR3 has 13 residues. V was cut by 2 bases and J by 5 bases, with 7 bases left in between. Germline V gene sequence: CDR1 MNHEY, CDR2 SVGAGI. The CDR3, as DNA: TGTGCCAGCAGTTACGGAGAAGATCAGCCCCAGCATTTT. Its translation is CASSYGEDQPQHF.